This T cell receptor (beta chain) comes out of a study of blood T cell repertoires in COVID-19. Turning to the study itself: PBMCs, B-cell-depleted T cells, or T cells provided the cDNA or gDNA that made up the material.

As handled by the study authors: How many nucleated cells were present was estimated from reference gene primer amplification. The protocol was immunoSEQ multiplex PCR, while the TCRdb copy is restricted to in-frame clones and leaves out a portion. That table supplies the V and J calls and clone size; D and trimming were determined from the DNA. The sample yields some 150,000 clones, about 90% seen once. Between the trimmed V and J ends, which lost 0 bases and 4 bases, there was a span of 12 bases. The CDR3 has 15 residues. In germline, CDR1 is SGHNT, CDR2 YENEEA. This clone was detected once. This clonotype was obtained from a man between 60 and 70 years old with acute or convalescent COVID-19. This chain links TRBV11-3 with TRBJ2-5; D possibly corresponds to TRBD2 (6 bases). The source material was peripheral blood. CDR3: CASSLEDGAGETQYF. In DNA form, the CDR3 reads TGTGCCAGCAGCTTAGAAGACGGAGCGGGAGAGACCCAGTACTTC.